This T cell receptor beta chain was captured by sequencing in a study of blood T cells in healthy people across ages (dated by TCRdb to between 2014 and 2017). Notes on the research overall: In model experiments, roughly one uniquely barcoded TCR beta cDNA molecule per two T cells was captured by template switching. The donors were divided into four age groups: young (average roughly 17 years), middle-aged (roughly 40), aged (under 70) and long-lived (nearly 85). To avoid experimental bias, donors of different ages were randomly spread across the sequencing lanes. Using the same blood draw, the study looked at two additional independent replicas of 1 million unique cDNA reads for two donors, one aged 18 to 30 and the other aged 80 or older. The study measured age-related changes in TCR beta repertoire diversity using deep sequencing normalized with unique cDNA molecular identifiers. Beyond this particular receptor, the publication reports: Estimates of total diversity from one million sequenced T cells were regarded as lower bounds and underestimates. Observed TCR beta diversity per million T cells fell roughly linearly with age, and a significant reduction was already apparent by age around 36. Donor CMV infection status was unknown, potentially confounding age-related changes in expanded clonotypes. Compared with the aged group, the long-lived group had more naive CD4+ T cells, fewer expanded clones and increased TCR diversity, suggesting age selection. Bulk unsorted PBMC profiling prevented conclusive comparison of naive and antigen-experienced compartments. The percentage of naive T cells measured by flow cytometry correlated strongly with observed TCR beta diversity.

V and J are truncated by 6 bases and 7 bases respectively, leaving an intervening sequence of 13 bases. Per the germline V gene (reference sequence), MNHEY is the CDR1 and SMNVEV is the CDR2. Reading from cysteine to phenylalanine, the CDR3 counts 13 amino acids. Just CDR3 DNA is preserved here, 39 bases in frame from base 1. The roughly 39 donors, aged roughly 6 to 95 years, were systemically healthy Caucasian individuals from Russia. Each donor gave 9 to 10 milliliters of peripheral blood, collected into EDTA-treated Vacutainer tubes. Ficoll-Paque density-gradient centrifugation was used to isolate PBMCs, with at least 7 million per sample. Total RNA was extracted from PBMCs with Trizol reagent, with at least 5.5 micrograms obtained per sample. Naive CD45RAhigh/CD27high T cell percentages were measured by flow cytometry on a PBMC aliquot from every donor. Libraries were constructed by 5' RACE. For sequencing, an Illumina HiSeq 2500 was employed. The second PCR ran for about 7 to 11 cycles and used a J-beta primer mix along with a sample-barcoded 5' primer. Each TCR beta cDNA molecule received a unique molecular identifier from a template-switch 5' adaptor carrying 12 random nucleotides. At least 2.5 million CDR3-containing paired-end reads were obtained from each sample. All of the RNA was converted into first-strand cDNA using the Mint cDNA synthesis kit, with a TRBC-specific oligonucleotide serving as the primer. Following uracil-DNA glycosylase treatment, all cDNA underwent a first 18-cycle PCR with the universal primers M1SS and BC2_uni_R. As for the original processing: For normalization, 1 million high-quality reads were randomly selected from each sample, with every read carrying a distinct molecular identifier. Reads with shared molecular identifiers were discarded instead of being binned into consensus sequences. MiTCR, with a Q25 quality threshold and the strictest error-elimination algorithm, was used for CDR3 identification, clonotype clustering and error correction. A nonparametric unseen species model with Euler transformation was used to estimate a lower bound on total TCR beta diversity. TCRdb trimmed public reads at Q25 via fastp, called clones via MiXCR and kept in-frame beta chains. Rows merge per CDR3 protein into single entries with the most common DNA and genes. TCRdb's processing, not the authors' own work, is the source of the V and J calls. Here the sample has some 900,000 distinct CDR3 sequences; under 50% occur a single time. The ten top clones hold under 15% of the sample.

In the case of this clonotype: The antigen it recognizes is unknown. One base away there is no much larger clone; base qualities are not given.

Sequencing input: blood. The sequence was obtained from a man between 25 and 39 years old in good health. The chain links TRBV27 with TRBJ2-1; no confident D gene assignment can be made. Here is the DNA: TGTGCCAGCAGAACGATCGGAGCAAATGAGCAGTTCTTC. The translation is CASRTIGANEQFF.